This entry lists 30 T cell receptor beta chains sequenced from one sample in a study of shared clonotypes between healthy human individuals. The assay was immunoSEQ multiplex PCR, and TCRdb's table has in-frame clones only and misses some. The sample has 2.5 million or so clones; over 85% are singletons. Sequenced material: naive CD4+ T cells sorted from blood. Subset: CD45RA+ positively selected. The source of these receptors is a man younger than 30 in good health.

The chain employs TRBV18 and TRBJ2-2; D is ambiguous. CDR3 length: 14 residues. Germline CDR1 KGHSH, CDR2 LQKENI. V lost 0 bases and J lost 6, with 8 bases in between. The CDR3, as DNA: TGTGCCAGCTCACCACCGTCAAGGTCCGGGGAGCTGTTTTTT. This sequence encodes CASSPPSRSGELFF.

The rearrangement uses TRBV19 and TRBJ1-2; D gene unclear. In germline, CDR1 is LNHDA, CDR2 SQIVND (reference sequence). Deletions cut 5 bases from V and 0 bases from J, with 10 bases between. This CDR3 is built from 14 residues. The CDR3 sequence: CASSPGSTNYGYTF. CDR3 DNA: TGTGCCAGTAGTCCCGGGTCTACTAACTATGGCTACACCTTC.

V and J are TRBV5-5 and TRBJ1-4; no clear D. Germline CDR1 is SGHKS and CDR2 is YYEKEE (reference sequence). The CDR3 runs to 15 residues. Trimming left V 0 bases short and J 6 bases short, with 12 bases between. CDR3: CASSLGVGMYEKLFF. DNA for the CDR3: TGTGCCAGCAGCTTGGGGGTGGGGATGTATGAAAAACTGTTTTTT. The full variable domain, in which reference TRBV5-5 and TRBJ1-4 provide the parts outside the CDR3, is DAGVTQSPTHLIKTRGQQVTLRCSPISGHKSVSWYQQVLGQGPQFIFQYYEKEERGRGNFPDRFSARQFPNYSSELNVNALLLGDSALYLCASSLGVGMYEKLFFGSGTQLSVL.

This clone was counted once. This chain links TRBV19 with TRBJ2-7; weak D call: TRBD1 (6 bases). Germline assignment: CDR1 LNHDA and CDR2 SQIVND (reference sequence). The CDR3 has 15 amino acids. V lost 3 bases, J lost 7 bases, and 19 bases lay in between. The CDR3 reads CASSIRSPGVGEQYF. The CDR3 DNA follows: TGTGCCAGTAGTATCCGAAGTCCAGGGGTCGGGGAGCAGTACTTC.

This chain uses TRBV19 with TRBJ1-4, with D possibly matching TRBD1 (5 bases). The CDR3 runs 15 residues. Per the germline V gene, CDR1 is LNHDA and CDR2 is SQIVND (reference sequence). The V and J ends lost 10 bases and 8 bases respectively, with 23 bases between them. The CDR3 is CATRGTLFAGEKLFF. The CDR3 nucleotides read TGTGCCACAAGAGGGACCCTTTTTGCCGGCGAAAAACTGTTTTTT.

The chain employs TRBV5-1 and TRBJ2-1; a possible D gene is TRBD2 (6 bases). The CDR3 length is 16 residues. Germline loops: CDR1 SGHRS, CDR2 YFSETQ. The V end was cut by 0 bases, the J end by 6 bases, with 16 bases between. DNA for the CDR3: TGCGCCAGCAGCTTGGTTGCTGGGTACGGGGGCAATGAGCAGTTCTTC. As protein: CASSLVAGYGGNEQFF.

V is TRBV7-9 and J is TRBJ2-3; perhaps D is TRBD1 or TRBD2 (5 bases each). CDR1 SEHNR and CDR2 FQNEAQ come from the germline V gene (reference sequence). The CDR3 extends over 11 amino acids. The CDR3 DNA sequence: TGTACCGGGACGTTCACAGATACGCAGTATTTT. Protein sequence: CTGTFTDTQYF.

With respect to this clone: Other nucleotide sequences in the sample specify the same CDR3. DNA for the CDR3: TGTGCCAGCTCACCAGGGACGGATGGCTACACCTTC. Amino acid sequence: CASSPGTDGYTF. The chain carries TRBV18 and TRBJ1-2; tentatively, D is TRBD1 (5 bases). V shed 2 bases and J shed 6 bases, with 7 bases lying between them. The germline V gene encodes CDR1 KGHSH and CDR2 LQKENI. CDR3 length: 12 residues.

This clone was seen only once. CDR3 protein: CASSPSKGAETQYF. DNA for the CDR3: TGTGCCAGCTCCCCCAGCAAGGGAGCAGAGACCCAGTACTTC. The chain couples TRBV19 to TRBJ2-5, with D perhaps TRBD2 (5 bases). Germline CDR1 is LNHDA and CDR2 is SQIVND (reference sequence). Trimming left V 9 bases short and J 4 bases short, with 18 bases between. CDR3 length: 14 amino acids.

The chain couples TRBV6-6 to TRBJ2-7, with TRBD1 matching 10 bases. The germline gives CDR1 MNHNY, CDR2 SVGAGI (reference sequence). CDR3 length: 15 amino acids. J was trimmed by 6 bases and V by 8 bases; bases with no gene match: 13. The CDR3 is CASSTGGTGDAEQYF. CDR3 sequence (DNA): TGTGCCAGCTCGACGGGCGGGACAGGGGATGCCGAGCAGTACTTC.

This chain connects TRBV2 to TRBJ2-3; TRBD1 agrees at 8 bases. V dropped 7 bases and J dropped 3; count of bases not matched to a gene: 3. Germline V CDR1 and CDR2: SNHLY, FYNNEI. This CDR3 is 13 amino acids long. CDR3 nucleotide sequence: TGTGCCAGCACCCGGGACAGGACAGATACGCAGTATTTT. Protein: CASTRDRTDTQYF.

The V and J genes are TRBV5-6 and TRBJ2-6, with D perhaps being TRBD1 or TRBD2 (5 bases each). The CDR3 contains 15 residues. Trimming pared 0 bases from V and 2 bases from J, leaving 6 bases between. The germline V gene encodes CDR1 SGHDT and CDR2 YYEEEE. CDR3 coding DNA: TGTGCCAGCAGCTTGGTGGGGGCTGGGGCCAACGTCCTGACTTTC. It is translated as CASSLVGAGANVLTF.

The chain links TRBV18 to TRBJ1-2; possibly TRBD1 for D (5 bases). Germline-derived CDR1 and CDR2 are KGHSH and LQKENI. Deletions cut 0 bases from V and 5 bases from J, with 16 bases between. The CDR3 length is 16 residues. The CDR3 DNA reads TGTGCCAGCTCACCACCTGCTGACCGGGCAGGGTATGGCTACACCTTC. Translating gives CASSPPADRAGYGYTF.

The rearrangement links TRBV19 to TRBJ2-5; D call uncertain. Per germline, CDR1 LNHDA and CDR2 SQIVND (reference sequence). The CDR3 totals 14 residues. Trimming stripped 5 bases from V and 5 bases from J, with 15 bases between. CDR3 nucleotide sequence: TGTGCCAGTAGTTCGACGGCTCTTGGGGAGACCCAGTACTTC. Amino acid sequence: CASSSTALGETQYF. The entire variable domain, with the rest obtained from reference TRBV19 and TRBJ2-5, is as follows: DGGITQSPKYLFRKEGQNVTLSCEQNLNHDAMYWYRQDPGQGLRLIYYSQIVNDFQKGDIAEGYSVSREKKESFPLTVTSAQKNPTAFYLCASSSTALGETQYFGPGTRLLVL.

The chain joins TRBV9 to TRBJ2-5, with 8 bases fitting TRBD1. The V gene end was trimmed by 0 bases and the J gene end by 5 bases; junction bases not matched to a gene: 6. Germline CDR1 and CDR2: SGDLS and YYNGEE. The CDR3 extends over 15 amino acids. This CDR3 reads CASSVGTGGKETQYF. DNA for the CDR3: TGTGCCAGCAGCGTAGGCACAGGGGGTAAGGAGACCCAGTACTTC.

The CDR3 spells CASSTRTGDNSPLHF. The CDR3 nucleotides read TGTGCCAGCTCCACCAGGACAGGGGATAATTCACCCCTCCACTTT. The chain combines TRBV18 with TRBJ1-6; the match to TRBD1 covers 9 bases. With 6 bases clipped from V and 5 bases from J, the junction kept 5 bases outside the gene matches. The V gene's germline CDR1 is KGHSH and CDR2 LQKENI. This CDR3 has 15 amino acids. The full variable domain, completed using reference TRBV18 and TRBJ1-6, is NAGVMQNPRHLVRRRGQEARLRCSPMKGHSHVYWYRQLPEEGLKFMVYLQKENIIDESGMPKERFSAEFPKEGPSILRIQQVVRGDSAAYFCASSTRTGDNSPLHFGNGTRLTVT.

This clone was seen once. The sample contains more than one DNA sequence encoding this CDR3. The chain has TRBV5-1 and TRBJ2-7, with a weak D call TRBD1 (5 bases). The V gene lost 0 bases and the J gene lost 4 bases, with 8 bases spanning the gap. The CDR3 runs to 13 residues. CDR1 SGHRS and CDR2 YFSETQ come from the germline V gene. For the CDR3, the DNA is TGCGCCAGCAGCTTGGACAGGAGTTACGAGCAGTACTTC. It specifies CASSLDRSYEQYF.

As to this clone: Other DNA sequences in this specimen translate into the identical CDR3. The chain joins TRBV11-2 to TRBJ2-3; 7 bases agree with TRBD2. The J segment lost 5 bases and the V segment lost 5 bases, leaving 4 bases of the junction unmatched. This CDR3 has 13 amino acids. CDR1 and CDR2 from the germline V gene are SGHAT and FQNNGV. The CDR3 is CASSPGRGDTQYF. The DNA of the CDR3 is TGTGCCAGCAGCCCGGGGAGGGGAGATACGCAGTATTTT.

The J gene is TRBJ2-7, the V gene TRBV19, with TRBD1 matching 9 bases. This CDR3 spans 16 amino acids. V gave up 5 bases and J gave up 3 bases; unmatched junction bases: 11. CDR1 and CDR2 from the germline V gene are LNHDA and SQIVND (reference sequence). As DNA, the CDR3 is TGTGCCAGTAGTTCAGCCGGGACAGGGATTCTCTACGAGCAGTACTTC. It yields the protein CASSSAGTGILYEQYF.

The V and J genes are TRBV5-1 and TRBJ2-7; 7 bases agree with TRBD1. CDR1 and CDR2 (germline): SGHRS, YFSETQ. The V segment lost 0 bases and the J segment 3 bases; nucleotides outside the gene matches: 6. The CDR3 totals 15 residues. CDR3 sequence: CASSLVYGQDYEQYF. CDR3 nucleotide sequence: TGCGCCAGCAGCTTGGTATACGGACAGGACTACGAGCAGTACTTC.

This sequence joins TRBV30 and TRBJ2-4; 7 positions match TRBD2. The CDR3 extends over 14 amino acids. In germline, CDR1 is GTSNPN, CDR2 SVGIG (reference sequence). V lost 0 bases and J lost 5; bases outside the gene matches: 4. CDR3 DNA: TGTGCCTGGAGTGTAGGGGAGGGACAAAACATTCAGTACTTC. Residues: CAWSVGEGQNIQYF.

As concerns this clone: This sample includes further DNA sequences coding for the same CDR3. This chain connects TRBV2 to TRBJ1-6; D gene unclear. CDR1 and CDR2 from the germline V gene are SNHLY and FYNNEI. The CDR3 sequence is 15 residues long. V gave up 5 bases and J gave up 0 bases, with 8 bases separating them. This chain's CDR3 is CASSRESSYNSPLHF. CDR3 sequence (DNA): TGTGCCAGCAGTCGCGAGAGCTCCTATAATTCACCCCTCCACTTT.

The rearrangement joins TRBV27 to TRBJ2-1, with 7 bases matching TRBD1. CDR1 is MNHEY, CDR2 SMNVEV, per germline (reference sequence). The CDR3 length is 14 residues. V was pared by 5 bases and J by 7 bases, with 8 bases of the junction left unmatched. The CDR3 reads CASSVDRVGNEQFF. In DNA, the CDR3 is TGTGCCAGCAGTGTCGACAGGGTCGGAAATGAGCAGTTCTTC.

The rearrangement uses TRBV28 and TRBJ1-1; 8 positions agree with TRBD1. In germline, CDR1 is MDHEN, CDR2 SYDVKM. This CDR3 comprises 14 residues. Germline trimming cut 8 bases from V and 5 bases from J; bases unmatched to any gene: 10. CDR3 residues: CASRPWQGATEAFF. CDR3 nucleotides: TGTGCCAGCCGACCTTGGCAGGGGGCAACTGAAGCTTTCTTT.

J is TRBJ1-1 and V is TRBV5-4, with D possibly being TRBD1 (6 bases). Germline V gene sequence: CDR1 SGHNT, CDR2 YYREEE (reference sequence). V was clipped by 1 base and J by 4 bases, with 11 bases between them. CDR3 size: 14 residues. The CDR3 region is CASSLPGVSTEAFF. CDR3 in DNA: TGTGCCAGCAGCTTGCCAGGGGTGAGCACTGAAGCTTTCTTT.

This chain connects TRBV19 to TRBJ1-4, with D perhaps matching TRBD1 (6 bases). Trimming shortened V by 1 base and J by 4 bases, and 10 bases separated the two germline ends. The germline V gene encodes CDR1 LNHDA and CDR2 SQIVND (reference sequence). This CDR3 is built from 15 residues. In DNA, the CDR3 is TGTGCCAGTAGTATAGGCCAGGGGTATAATGAAAAACTGTTTTTT. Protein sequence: CASSIGQGYNEKLFF. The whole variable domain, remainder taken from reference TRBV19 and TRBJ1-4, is DGGITQSPKYLFRKEGQNVTLSCEQNLNHDAMYWYRQDPGQGLRLIYYSQIVNDFQKGDIAEGYSVSREKKESFPLTVTSAQKNPTAFYLCASSIGQGYNEKLFFGSGTQLSVL.

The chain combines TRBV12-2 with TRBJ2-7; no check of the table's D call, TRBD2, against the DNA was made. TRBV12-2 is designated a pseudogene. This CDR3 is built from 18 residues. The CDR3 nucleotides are TGTGCAAGTCGCACAACCCCTGGGGTGACTAGCGGCTCCTACGAGCAGTACTTC. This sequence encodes CASRTTPGVTSGSYEQYF.

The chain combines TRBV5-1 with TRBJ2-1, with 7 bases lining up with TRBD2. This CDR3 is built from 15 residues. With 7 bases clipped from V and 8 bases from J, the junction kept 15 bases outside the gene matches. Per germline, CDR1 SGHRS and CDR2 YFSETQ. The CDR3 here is CASEGTGLGLDEQFF. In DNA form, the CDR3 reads TGCGCCAGCGAAGGGACCGGACTAGGACTCGATGAGCAGTTCTTC.

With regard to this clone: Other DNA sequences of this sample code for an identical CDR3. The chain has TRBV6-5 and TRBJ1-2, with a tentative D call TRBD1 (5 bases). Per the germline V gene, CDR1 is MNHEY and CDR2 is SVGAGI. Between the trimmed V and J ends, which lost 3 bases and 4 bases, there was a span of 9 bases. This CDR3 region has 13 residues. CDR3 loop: CASSYRDGYGYTF. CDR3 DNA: TGTGCCAGCAGTTATAGGGACGGCTATGGCTACACCTTC.

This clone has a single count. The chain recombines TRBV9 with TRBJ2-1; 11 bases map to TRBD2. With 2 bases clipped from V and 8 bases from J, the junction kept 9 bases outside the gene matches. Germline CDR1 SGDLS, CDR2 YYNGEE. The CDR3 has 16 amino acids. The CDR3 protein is CASSVGLAGGSHEQFF. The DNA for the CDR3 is TGTGCCAGCAGCGTTGGCCTAGCGGGAGGTTCCCATGAGCAGTTCTTC.